This T cell receptor (beta chain) was identified in a study of Ad26.COV2.S vaccination and SARS-CoV-2 variants. Notes on the study in general: For non-spike TCRs, breadth in vaccine recipients resembled that in placebo recipients.

Treatment noted: around 19 received Ad26.COV2.S at low or high dose, single or two shots; about 5 received placebo; per-sample allocation not given. Day 63 following the first vaccine or placebo injection was when the samples were taken. It was Wuhan-strain SARS-CoV-2 spike that the Ad26 vaccine vector expressed. This table comes from immunoSEQ multiplex PCR, and its TCRdb copy is limited to in-frame clones, with some not included. The table lists more than 300,000 clones, around 84% of them singletons. Points on this clone: Its antigen remains unidentified.

CDR1 is SGDLS and CDR2 is YYNGEE in the germline V gene. V gave up 4 bases and J gave up 4 bases; unmatched junction bases: 8. This CDR3 comprises 16 residues. The sequencing here drew on peripheral blood, taken in a trial of Ad26.COV2.S vaccine versus placebo. V usage is TRBV9 and J usage is TRBJ2-1, with 10 bases aligning to TRBD1. This receptor was identified in a person between 18 and 59 years old who received the Ad26.COV2.S COVID-19 vaccine or a placebo. CDR3 sequence: CASSPTQGQGYNEQFF. Here the CDR3 DNA reads TGTGCCAGCAGCCCAACCCAGGGACAGGGGTACAATGAGCAGTTCTTC.